One T cell receptor (beta chain) is described in this entry. What it binds is unknown. The same CDR3 also results from other DNA sequences found in this sample. This sample is drawn from a study of shared clonotypes between healthy human individuals. General observations from the study: The study found lower generation probabilities in non-shared clonotypes than in those shared by all four donors.

Those who donated were healthy HIV-negative adults, with no recent acute infections or vaccinations reported. V was pared by 1 base and J by 2 bases, with 8 bases between. The CDR3 runs 14 residues. Germline-derived CDR1 and CDR2 are LNHDA and SQIVND (reference sequence). The method was immunoSEQ multiplex PCR; TCRdb's version includes in-frame clones alone and lacks a portion of them. The sample has 2,500,000 or so clones, approximately 94% seen once. This chain links TRBV19 with TRBJ1-1; possible D gene TRBD1, 5 bases. The sequence derives from a man aged 18 to 30 in good health. The sample comprised naive CD4+ T cells sorted from blood. Subset denoted: CD45RA+ positively selected. The CDR3 here is CASSIGQLNTEAFF. The CDR3 coding sequence is TGTGCCAGTAGTATAGGACAGCTTAACACTGAAGCTTTCTTT.